Detailed here is one TCR beta chain. Its antigen is not known. Germline V lookup: CDR1 SEHNR, CDR2 FQNEAQ (reference sequence). V was clipped by 0 bases and J by 6 bases; unmatched bases: 1. This CDR3 is 13 amino acids long. Clones were read by immunoSEQ multiplex PCR, and TCRdb kept only the in-frame ones, dropping some. The repertoire holds some 120,000 clones, with 90% to 95% as singletons. This sample was taken from a study of cytomegalovirus exposure and HLA in healthy donors. Overall study findings and caveats: For most TCR sequences rarity was the rule, although some public TCRs occurred in many donors. The study flagged around 160 TCR beta chains as cytomegalovirus-associated.

The sequence was collected from a woman aged 18-29 years in good health and CMV-seronegative. The V and J genes are TRBV7-9 and TRBJ1-2; TRBD1 matches 7 bases. The sequenced sample was PBMCs. The DNA of the CDR3 is TGTGCCAGCAGCTTAGCAGGGGGCGATGGCTACACCTTC. Translation gives CASSLAGGDGYTF. Using reference TRBV7-9 and TRBJ1-2 for the parts outside the CDR3, the full variable domain is DTGVSQNPRHKITKRGQNVTFRCDPISEHNRLYWYRQTLGQGPEFLTYFQNEAQLEKSRLLSDRFSAERPKGSFSTLEIQRTEQGDSAMYLCASSLAGGDGYTFGSGTRLTVV.